The text below deals with one TCR beta chain. Its antigen is still unknown. CD45RO-negative, CCR7-selected cells formed the naive CD8 fraction, which excluded terminally differentiated effector memory CD45RA+ cells. This specimen comes from a study of shared clonotypes between healthy human individuals. The study's findings and limits: Clonotype sharing among donors likely depends on sequencing depth. Naive subsets typically showed greater estimated richness than memory subsets. The researchers took only blood, and tissue repertoires probably look different.

Running of the assay took place at deep level. Method: immunoSEQ multiplex PCR; TCRdb's copy keeps in-frame clones and lacks some. In the table there are approximately 2,200,000 clones, roughly 91% of which are singletons. Trimming took off 8 bases at V and 1 base at J, with 8 bases between the two ends. The CDR3 consists of 11 residues. The germline gives CDR1 SQVTM, CDR2 ANQGSEA. Material: naive CD8+ T cells from PBMCs. This chain uses TRBV29-1 with TRBJ1-1; D is uncertain. The origin of this receptor is a man between 18 and 35 years old in good health. Some clones in this sample may be carry-over from other donors' samples. The CDR3 DNA reads as TGCAGCATTTCAGGGAACACTGAAGCTTTCTTT. Translated: CSISGNTEAFF.